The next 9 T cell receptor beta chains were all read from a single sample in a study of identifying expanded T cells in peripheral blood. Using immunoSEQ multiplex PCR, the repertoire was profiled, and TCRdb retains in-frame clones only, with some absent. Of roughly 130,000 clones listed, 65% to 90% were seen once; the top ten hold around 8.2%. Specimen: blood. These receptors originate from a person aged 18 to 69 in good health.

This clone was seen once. The CDR3 loop reads CASSDNSYNEQFF. CDR3 nucleotide sequence: TGTGCCAGCAGTGATAACTCCTACAATGAGCAGTTCTTC. The chain is built from TRBV2 and TRBJ2-1; no clear D gene. Trimming pared 3 bases from V and 0 bases from J, leaving 3 bases between. The CDR3 covers 13 residues. Germline V lookup: CDR1 SNHLY, CDR2 FYNNEI. The full variable domain, completed using reference TRBV2 and TRBJ2-1, is EPEVTQTPSHQVTQMGQEVILRCVPISNHLYFYWYRQILGQKVEFLVSFYNNEISEKSEIFDDQFSVERPDGSNFTLKIRSTKLEDSAMYFCASSDNSYNEQFFGPGTRLTVL.

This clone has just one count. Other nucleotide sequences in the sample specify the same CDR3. This CDR3 is CASSFGQGGTEAFF. As DNA, the CDR3 is TGCGCCAGCAGCTTCGGACAGGGAGGCACTGAAGCTTTCTTT. The chain joins TRBV5-1 to TRBJ1-1; 8 bases match TRBD1. Germline lookup yields CDR1 SGHRS and CDR2 YFSETQ. The V segment lost 2 bases and the J segment 4 bases; nucleotides outside the gene matches: 4. The CDR3 length is 14 residues. Combining the CDR3 with reference TRBV5-1 and TRBJ1-1 gives the whole variable domain KAGVTQTPRYLIKTRGQQVTLSCSPISGHRSVSWYQQTPGQGLQFLFEYFSETQRNKGNFPGRFSGRQFSNSRSEMNVSTLELGDSALYLCASSFGQGGTEAFFGQGTRLTVV.

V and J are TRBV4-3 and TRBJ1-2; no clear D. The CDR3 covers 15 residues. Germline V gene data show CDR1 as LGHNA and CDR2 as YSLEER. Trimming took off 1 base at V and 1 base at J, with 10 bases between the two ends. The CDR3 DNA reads TGCGCCAGCAGCCAAGGGCACCTTATTAACTATGGCTACACCTTC. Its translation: CASSQGHLINYGYTF.

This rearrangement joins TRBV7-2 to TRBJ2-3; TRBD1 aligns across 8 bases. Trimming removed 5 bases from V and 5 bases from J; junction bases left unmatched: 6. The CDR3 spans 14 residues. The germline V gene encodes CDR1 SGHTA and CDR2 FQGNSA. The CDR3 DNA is TGTGCCAGCAGCGTTGGACAGGGTGTAGATACGCAGTATTTT. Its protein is CASSVGQGVDTQYF. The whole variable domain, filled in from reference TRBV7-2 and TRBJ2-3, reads GAGVSQSPSNKVTEKGKDVELRCDPISGHTALYWYRQSLGQGLEFLIYFQGNSAPDKSGLPSDRFSAERTGGSVSTLTIQRTQQEDSAVYLCASSVGQGVDTQYFGPGTRLTVL.

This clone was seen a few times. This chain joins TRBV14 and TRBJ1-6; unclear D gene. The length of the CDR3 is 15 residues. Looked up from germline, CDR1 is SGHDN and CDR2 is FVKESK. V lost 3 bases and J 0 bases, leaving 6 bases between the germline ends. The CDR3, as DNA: TGTGCCAGCAGCCAGCACAACTCCTATAATTCACCCCTCCACTTT. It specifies CASSQHNSYNSPLHF.

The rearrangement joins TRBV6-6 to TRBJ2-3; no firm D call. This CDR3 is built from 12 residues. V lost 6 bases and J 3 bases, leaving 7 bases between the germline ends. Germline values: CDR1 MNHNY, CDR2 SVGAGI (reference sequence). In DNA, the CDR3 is TGTGCCAGCAGACCGTCAACAGATACGCAGTATTTT. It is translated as CASRPSTDTQYF.

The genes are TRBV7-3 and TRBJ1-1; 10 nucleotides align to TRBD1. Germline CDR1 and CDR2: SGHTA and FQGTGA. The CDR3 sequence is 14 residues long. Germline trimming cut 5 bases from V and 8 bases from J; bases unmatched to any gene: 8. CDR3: CASSLGQGGLEAFF. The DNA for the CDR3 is TGTGCCAGCAGCCTAGGACAGGGGGGATTGGAAGCTTTCTTT.

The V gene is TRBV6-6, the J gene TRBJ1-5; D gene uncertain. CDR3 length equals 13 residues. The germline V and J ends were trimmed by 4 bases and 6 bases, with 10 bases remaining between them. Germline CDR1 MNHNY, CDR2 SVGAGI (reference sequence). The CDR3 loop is CASSFGVRQPQHF. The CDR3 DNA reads TGTGCCAGCAGTTTTGGGGTTCGTCAGCCCCAGCATTTT.

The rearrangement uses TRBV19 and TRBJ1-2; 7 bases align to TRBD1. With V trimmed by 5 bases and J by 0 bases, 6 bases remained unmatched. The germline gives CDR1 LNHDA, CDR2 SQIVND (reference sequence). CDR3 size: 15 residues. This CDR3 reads CASSEQGNANYGYTF. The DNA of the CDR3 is TGTGCCAGTAGTGAACAGGGGAACGCTAACTATGGCTACACCTTC. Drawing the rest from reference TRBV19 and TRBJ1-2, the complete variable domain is DGGITQSPKYLFRKEGQNVTLSCEQNLNHDAMYWYRQDPGQGLRLIYYSQIVNDFQKGDIAEGYSVSREKKESFPLTVTSAQKNPTAFYLCASSEQGNANYGYTFGSGTRLTVV.